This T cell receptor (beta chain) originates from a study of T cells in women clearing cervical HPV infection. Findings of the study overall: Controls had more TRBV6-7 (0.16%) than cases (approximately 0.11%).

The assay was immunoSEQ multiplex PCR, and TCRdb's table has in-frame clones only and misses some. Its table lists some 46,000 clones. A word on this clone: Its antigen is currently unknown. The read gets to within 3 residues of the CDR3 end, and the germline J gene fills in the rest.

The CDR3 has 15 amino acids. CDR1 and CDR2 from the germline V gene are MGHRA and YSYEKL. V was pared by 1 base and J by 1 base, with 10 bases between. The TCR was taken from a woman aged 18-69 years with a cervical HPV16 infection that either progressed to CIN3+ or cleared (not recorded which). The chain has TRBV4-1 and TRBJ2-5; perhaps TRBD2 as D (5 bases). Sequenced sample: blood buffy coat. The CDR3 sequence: CASSQGGLSQETQYF. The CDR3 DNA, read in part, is TGCGCCAGCAGCCAAGGAGGACTTTCCCAAGAGACC.